A single T cell receptor beta chain is shown here with its context. The source of the sample is a study of T cell responses to AZD1222 COVID-19 vaccine. Sequenced by immunoSEQ multiplex PCR; TCRdb stores in-frame clones only, minus some. The sample has roughly 150,000 clones; 90% are singletons. Between the trimmed V and J ends, which lost 0 bases and 8 bases, there was a span of 2 bases. The CDR3 is made up of 10 amino acids. Germline V lookup: CDR1 GTSNPN, CDR2 SVGIG (reference sequence). This TCR came from an adult who received the AZD1222 COVID-19 vaccine. The sample consisted of peripheral blood, taken 28 days after the second AZD1222 dose. V and J are TRBV30 and TRBJ2-1, with no clear D. The CDR3 coding sequence is TGTGCCTGGAGTGTACATGAGCAGTTCTTC. As protein: CAWSVHEQFF.